Detailed here is one TCR beta chain. Its specificity is unknown. Germline CDR1 and CDR2: LNHDA and SQIVND (reference sequence). V lost 3 bases and J 4 bases, leaving 18 bases between the germline ends. This CDR3 has 16 residues. The source of the sample is a study of CD8+ T cells in alopecia areata. Study-wide findings and caveats: Against the mouse data, patients shared TCRs less clearly, possibly for HLA reasons.

TCR sequencing used cDNA made by reverse transcription of extracted RNA. Sequenced by immunoSEQ multiplex PCR; TCRdb stores in-frame clones only, minus some. The table records roughly 200,000 clones, almost 65% of them present only once. Those with alopecia areata gave lesional scalp punch biopsies and peripheral blood. This TCR derives from a human donor with alopecia areata. The gene calls are TRBV19 and TRBJ1-1, with unresolved D. The sample in question was CD4+ T cells sorted from blood, obtained at week 0. In DNA, the CDR3 is TGTGCCAGTAGTATCGGGGAAGGCAGTCGTCGCACTGAAGCTTTCTTT. This codes for CASSIGEGSRRTEAFF. Full variable domain (rest looked up from reference TRBV19 and TRBJ1-1): DGGITQSPKYLFRKEGQNVTLSCEQNLNHDAMYWYRQDPGQGLRLIYYSQIVNDFQKGDIAEGYSVSREKKESFPLTVTSAQKNPTAFYLCASSIGEGSRRTEAFFGQGTRLTVV.